Each of the 28 T cell receptor beta chains below was sequenced from the same sample in a study of technical replicates of blood from several donors. Using immunoSEQ multiplex PCR, the repertoire was profiled, and TCRdb retains in-frame clones only, with some absent. The sample consists of about 57,000 clones, 85% to 95% of them appearing once. Material: PBMCs. These receptors came from a human donor in good health. Some clones in this sample may be carry-over from other donors' samples.

The chain links TRBV7-6 to TRBJ2-5, with 8 nucleotides matching TRBD2. The CDR3 sequence is 14 residues long. Germline V gene lookup returns CDR1 SGHVS and CDR2 FNYEAQ. V was pared by 1 base and J by 5 bases, with 3 bases of the junction left unmatched. CDR3 DNA sequence: TGTGCCAGCAGCTTAGTCAGCGGGGGTGAGACCCAGTACTTC. Protein: CASSLVSGGETQYF.

J is TRBJ2-5 and V is TRBV18; D is unresolved. V was cut by 3 bases and J by 4 bases, with 9 bases left in between. The CDR3 length is 13 residues. The germline V gene has CDR1 KGHSH and CDR2 LQKENI. CDR3 nucleotides: TGTGCCAGCTCACCCCCAGGTGGAGAGACCCAGTACTTC. Protein: CASSPPGGETQYF. Full variable domain (rest looked up from reference TRBV18 and TRBJ2-5): NAGVMQNPRHLVRRRGQEARLRCSPMKGHSHVYWYRQLPEEGLKFMVYLQKENIIDESGMPKERFSAEFPKEGPSILRIQQVVRGDSAAYFCASSPPGGETQYFGPGTRLLVL.

The V gene is TRBV5-6, the J gene TRBJ2-7; 9 positions agree with TRBD1. The V segment lost 7 bases and the J segment 3 bases; nucleotides outside the gene matches: 5. The CDR3 has 13 residues. CDR1 SGHDT and CDR2 YYEEEE come from the germline V gene. The CDR3 DNA sequence: TGTGCCAGCTCTCTGGACAGGGGCTACGAGCAGTACTTC. It encodes CASSLDRGYEQYF.

The chain joins TRBV30 to TRBJ1-6; 10 nucleotides align to TRBD1. The V segment lost 8 bases and the J segment 8 bases; nucleotides outside the gene matches: 3. This CDR3 comprises 12 residues. Per germline, CDR1 GTSNPN and CDR2 SVGIG (reference sequence). Here the CDR3 reads CAGGTGDSPLHF. In DNA form, the CDR3 reads TGTGCCGGGGGGACAGGGGATTCACCCCTCCACTTT.

The genes are TRBV30 and TRBJ1-1; 8 nucleotides line up with TRBD1. Germline trimming cut 4 bases from V and 8 bases from J; bases unmatched to any gene: 15. This CDR3 comprises 15 residues. Germline lookup yields CDR1 GTSNPN and CDR2 SVGIG (reference sequence). The CDR3 DNA reads TGTGCCTGGACACGGGGACAGGACGTCGACGCCGAAGCTTTCTTT. This gives the protein CAWTRGQDVDAEAFF.

The chain employs TRBV5-5 and TRBJ1-4; tentatively, D is TRBD1 (6 bases). Trimming took 4 bases from V and 6 from J, leaving 13 bases between them. Germline CDR1 and CDR2: SGHKS and YYEKEE (reference sequence). CDR3 size: 14 residues. CDR3 sequence (DNA): TGTGCCAGCAGCAGGACAGAGGATCATGAAAAACTGTTTTTT. Amino acid sequence: CASSRTEDHEKLFF.

The chain has TRBV9 and TRBJ2-7; 7 positions agree with TRBD2. The CDR3 covers 15 residues. V lost 4 bases and J lost 1; bases outside the gene matches: 8. Germline V CDR1 and CDR2: SGDLS, YYNGEE. The CDR3 region has the DNA TGTGCCAGCAGCCCCTTGGGACTATTTTCCTACGAGCAGTACTTC. Translating it yields CASSPLGLFSYEQYF.

CDR3 bases: TGCGCCAGCAGCTTAGCAGGCGTGCCTTGGGCAACTAATGAAAAACTGTTTTTT. Encoded protein: CASSLAGVPWATNEKLFF. The V and J genes are TRBV5-1 and TRBJ1-4, with D unresolved. This CDR3 is 18 amino acids long. Germline CDR1 and CDR2: SGHRS and YFSETQ. V was pared by 2 bases and J by 0 bases, with 17 bases between.

The chain couples TRBV10-3 to TRBJ1-2; a possible D gene is TRBD1 (5 bases). CDR3 size: 12 residues. Trimming took 11 bases from V and 8 from J, leaving 18 bases between them. CDR1 is ENHRY and CDR2 is SYGVKD in the germline V gene. CDR3 coding DNA: TGTGCCTCCACCCCGGGCGGGGGGGGCTACACCTTC. Translation gives CASTPGGGGYTF.

This sequence joins TRBV30 and TRBJ1-5, with TRBD1 matching 8 bases. Germline assignment: CDR1 GTSNPN and CDR2 SVGIG (reference sequence). The CDR3 runs 18 residues. J gave up 4 bases and V 3 bases, and 17 bases lay outside the gene matches. CDR3 sequence reads: CAWSDLKPGQGDNQPQHF. CDR3 sequence (DNA): TGTGCCTGGAGCGATCTAAAGCCCGGACAGGGAGATAATCAGCCCCAGCATTTT.

The V gene is TRBV7-9, the J gene TRBJ1-1; 8 bases are a match to TRBD1. Germline values: CDR1 SEHNR, CDR2 FQNEAQ (reference sequence). V gave up 1 base and J gave up 11 bases; unmatched junction bases: 9. The CDR3 loop spans 14 amino acids. CDR3 nucleotides: TGTGCCAGCAGCTTAGGGGCAGGGGGCGATAGCGCTTTCTTT. Encoded protein: CASSLGAGGDSAFF.

V gene TRBV6-6 combines with J gene TRBJ1-2; D is unclear. The V end lost 7 bases, the J end lost 1 base, and 19 bases lay between the germline ends. This CDR3 has 16 amino acids. From germline, CDR1 is MNHNY and CDR2 SVGAGI (reference sequence). As DNA, the CDR3 is TGTGCCAGCACCCTCCCCGGATCCGACTTTAACTATGGCTACACCTTC. Amino acids: CASTLPGSDFNYGYTF.

The CDR3 protein is CASSSKQLAGASSYEQYF. CDR3 in DNA: TGTGCCAGCAGCTCGAAACAACTAGCGGGAGCCTCCTCCTACGAGCAGTACTTC. The chain uses TRBV5-4 and TRBJ2-7; 11 bases fit TRBD2. Trimming cost V 3 bases and J 0 bases; bases outside gene matches: 11. CDR1 is SGHNT and CDR2 is YYREEE in the germline V gene (reference sequence). This CDR3 comprises 18 residues.

The CDR3 sequence is CASSVQGSRPQHF. CDR3 DNA sequence: TGTGCCAGCTCCGTCCAGGGGAGTCGGCCCCAGCATTTT. The V and J genes are TRBV27 and TRBJ1-5; a weak D match, TRBD1 (6 bases). CDR1 is MNHEY, CDR2 SMNVEV, per germline (reference sequence). V lost 8 bases, J lost 9 bases, and 17 bases lay in between. The CDR3 contains 13 residues.

The CDR3 protein is CASSGQGGFSGANVLTF. CDR3 nucleotide sequence: TGTGCCAGCTCAGGACAGGGTGGCTTCTCTGGGGCCAACGTCCTGACTTTC. The chain links TRBV18 to TRBJ2-6; 8 nucleotides match TRBD1. CDR1 is KGHSH, CDR2 LQKENI, per germline. V trimming: 5 bases; J trimming: 0 bases; junction bases outside the gene matches: 6. The CDR3 covers 17 residues.

The V and J genes are TRBV11-3 and TRBJ1-2; no definite D call. This CDR3 is 13 amino acids long. Germline values: CDR1 SGHNT, CDR2 YENEEA. Deletions cut 0 bases from V and 10 bases from J, with 12 bases between. The DNA of the CDR3 is TGTGCCAGCAGCTTAGATATAGGGCGGGCCTACACCTTC. It is translated as CASSLDIGRAYTF.

This chain uses TRBV7-9 with TRBJ2-1; perhaps TRBD2 as D (7 bases). Germline assignment: CDR1 SEHNR and CDR2 FQNEAQ (reference sequence). V gave up 2 bases and J gave up 0 bases, with 14 bases separating them. The CDR3 covers 17 residues. CDR3 coding DNA: TGTGCCAGCAGCTTAAGATCGGGGGGCAACTCCTACAATGAGCAGTTCTTC. Protein: CASSLRSGGNSYNEQFF.

V gene TRBV7-9 combines with J gene TRBJ2-5; D is unresolved. CDR1 and CDR2 (germline): SEHNR, FQNEAQ (reference sequence). The CDR3 runs to 13 residues. Trimming removed 1 base from V and 1 base from J, with 4 bases in between. The CDR3 DNA is TGTGCCAGCAGCTTAGTGGCCCAAGAGACCCAGTACTTC. Translation: CASSLVAQETQYF.

V usage is TRBV4-2 and J usage is TRBJ1-3, with 9 bases matching TRBD1. The CDR3 is 17 residues long. The J segment lost 4 bases and the V segment lost 0 bases, leaving 7 bases of the junction unmatched. Per the germline V gene, CDR1 is LGHNA and CDR2 is YNFKEQ. The DNA for the CDR3 is TGTGCCAGCAGCCAAGATTGGAAGGGACAGGGAGGAAACACCATATATTTT. Amino acids: CASSQDWKGQGGNTIYF.

This clone was recorded once. The chain recombines TRBV21-1 with TRBJ1-4; TRBD1 is the table's D call, not checked against the DNA. TRBV21-1 corresponds to a pseudogene. CDR3 length: 17 amino acids. The CDR3 loop reads CASSKWADSATNEKLFF. CDR3 bases: TGTGCCAGCAGCAAGTGGGCCGATTCTGCAACTAATGAAAAACTGTTTTTT.

V is TRBV30 and J is TRBJ1-6; a weak D match, TRBD1 (5 bases). The ends were cut back, 0 bases at V and 12 bases at J, with 21 bases in the middle. The CDR3 is 16 residues long. Germline V lookup: CDR1 GTSNPN, CDR2 SVGIG (reference sequence). The CDR3 here is CAWSVRSGGYDLPLHF. The CDR3 DNA follows: TGTGCCTGGAGTGTAAGGAGCGGGGGATACGATTTACCCCTCCACTTT. The entire variable domain, with the rest obtained from reference TRBV30 and TRBJ1-6, is as follows: SQTIHQWPATLVQPVGSPLSLECTVEGTSNPNLYWYRQAAGRGLQLLFYSVGIGQISSEVPQNLSASRPQDRQFILSSKKLLLSDSGFYLCAWSVRSGGYDLPLHFGNGTRLTVT.

The genes are TRBV7-3 and TRBJ2-5; 8 positions match TRBD2. Per the germline V gene, CDR1 is SGHTA and CDR2 is FQGTGA. CDR3 size: 14 residues. J lost 5 bases, V lost 3 bases, and 5 bases had no gene match. The CDR3 nucleotides read TGTGCCAGCAGCTTCGGGGGGGGCCAGGAGACCCAGTACTTC. As protein: CASSFGGGQETQYF.

The chain links TRBV21-1 to TRBJ2-1; the D call in the table, TRBD1, was not verified against the DNA. TRBV21-1 is reported as a pseudogene. This CDR3 spans 15 amino acids. CDR3 coding DNA: TGTGCCAGCAGCAGCAGACAGGGACACTACAATGAGCAGTTCTTC. Translating gives CASSSRQGHYNEQFF.

This clone was seen a single time. This rearrangement joins TRBV7-6 to TRBJ2-7; 13 bases fit TRBD2. With V trimmed by 5 bases and J by 7 bases, 8 bases remained unmatched. Looked up from germline, CDR1 is SGHVS and CDR2 is FNYEAQ. This CDR3 contains 15 residues. The CDR3 DNA is TGTGCCAGCAGCAACGGACTAGCGGGGGATCTTGAGCAGTACTTC. Its translation is CASSNGLAGDLEQYF.

The CDR3 region has the DNA TGTGCCAGCACCCTACAGGGGGCCTCTGAAGCTTTCTTT. It codes for CASTLQGASEAFF. J is TRBJ1-1 and V is TRBV5-4; 9 bases map to TRBD1. Germline values: CDR1 SGHNT, CDR2 YYREEE (reference sequence). The V and J ends lost 6 bases and 6 bases, in that order; junction bases with no gene match: 6. This CDR3 comprises 13 residues.

Remarks on this clone: A read error may produce the germline difference seen at one junction end. The chain uses TRBV29-1 and TRBJ1-1, with a tentative D call TRBD1 (5 bases). This CDR3 is built from 13 residues. Germline V gene lookup returns CDR1 SQVTM and CDR2 ANQGSEA. The CDR3 region is CSVRTPRNIEAFF. The CDR3, as DNA: TGCAGCGTCAGGACACCTAGGAACATTGAAGCTTTCTTT.

The chain combines TRBV4-3 with TRBJ1-2; 7 positions agree with TRBD1. This CDR3 is 19 amino acids long. CDR1 and CDR2 from the germline V gene are LGHNA and YSLEER. Germline trimming cut 0 bases from V and 4 bases from J; bases unmatched to any gene: 17. CDR3 coding DNA: TGCGCCAGCAGCCAAGATGTACCGGGACAGCGCCCTCGGGGCTATGGCTACACCTTC. It encodes CASSQDVPGQRPRGYGYTF.

The rearrangement uses TRBV27 and TRBJ2-1; 7 nucleotides match TRBD2. Germline loops: CDR1 MNHEY, CDR2 SMNVEV (reference sequence). The CDR3 is 15 residues long. V trimming: 5 bases; J trimming: 3 bases; junction bases outside the gene matches: 7. CDR3 DNA sequence: TGTGCCAGCAGTCGGGTGACGGGAGGCTACAATGAGCAGTTCTTC. Its translation is CASSRVTGGYNEQFF.